The 28 T cell receptor beta chains in this list originate from one sample, sequenced in a study of T cell responses to AZD1222 COVID-19 vaccine. Data came from immunoSEQ multiplex PCR; TCRdb stores just in-frame clones and leaves some out. The sample lists 150,000 to 160,000 clones, roughly nine tenths seen once, with approximately 17% in the top ten. The starting material was peripheral blood, obtained on day 0 of AZD1222 vaccination. These receptors were collected from an adult in good health.

The chain carries TRBV28 and TRBJ1-2; tentative D call: TRBD1 (5 bases). V lost 7 bases and J 5 bases, leaving 17 bases between the germline ends. The CDR3 runs to 14 residues. The V gene's germline CDR1 is MDHEN and CDR2 SYDVKM. The CDR3 DNA reads as TGTGCCAGCAAGGCGGGGACGGTCGGATATGGCTACACCTTC. Translation: CASKAGTVGYGYTF.

The chain combines TRBV11-2 with TRBJ2-3; D is uncertain. V gave up 4 bases and J gave up 1 base, with 9 bases separating them. The CDR3 runs 14 residues. CDR1 is SGHAT and CDR2 is FQNNGV in the germline V gene. The CDR3 is CASSSVVRTDTQYF. DNA of the CDR3: TGTGCCAGCAGCTCCGTGGTCCGCACAGATACGCAGTATTTT.

The chain couples TRBV24-1 to TRBJ2-3, with TRBD2 matching over 9 bases. CDR3 length: 16 residues. CDR1 is KGHDR, CDR2 SFDVKD, per germline. V gave up 0 bases and J gave up 4 bases; unmatched junction bases: 4. The CDR3 bases are TGTGCCACCAGTGATTTGGGGCGGGAGGGCGCAGATACGCAGTATTTT. It is translated as CATSDLGREGADTQYF.

The J gene is TRBJ2-1, the V gene TRBV7-6; maybe TRBD2 (7 bases). Germline values: CDR1 SGHVS, CDR2 FNYEAQ. V was cut by 2 bases and J by 8 bases, with 19 bases left in between. The CDR3 consists of 16 residues. CDR3 coding DNA: TGTGCCAGCAGCTTAAGGGGGGGAGTTTTAGTCGATGAGCAGTTCTTC. Protein sequence: CASSLRGGVLVDEQFF.

The chain recombines TRBV5-6 with TRBJ2-2; the D call may be TRBD1 or TRBD2 (5 bases each). This CDR3 spans 14 amino acids. Germline V gives CDR1 SGHDT, CDR2 YYEEEE. V shed 0 bases and J shed 4 bases, with 7 bases lying between them. For the CDR3, the DNA is TGTGCCAGCAGCTTGGGAGGGGTCACCGGGGAGCTGTTTTTT. Amino acids: CASSLGGVTGELFF.

The chain employs TRBV19 and TRBJ2-1, with 8 positions matching TRBD2. Germline V CDR1 and CDR2: LNHDA, SQIVND (reference sequence). The V gene end was trimmed by 7 bases and the J gene end by 4 bases; junction bases not matched to a gene: 6. This CDR3 region has 14 residues. This chain's CDR3 is CASKTGGEYNEQFF. CDR3 DNA: TGTGCCAGTAAAACGGGAGGGGAGTACAATGAGCAGTTCTTC.

This chain connects TRBV7-9 to TRBJ1-1; TRBD1 is a possible D gene (6 bases). CDR3 length: 14 amino acids. Trimming cost V 3 bases and J 3 bases, with 11 bases left between them. The germline V gene encodes CDR1 SEHNR and CDR2 FQNEAQ (reference sequence). CDR3 sequence: CASSFRGQDTEAFF. In nucleotides, the CDR3 is TGTGCCAGCAGCTTCAGGGGTCAGGACACTGAAGCTTTCTTT.

The CDR3 sequence is CATVPIQGSMPEAFF. The DNA of the CDR3 is TGTGCCACCGTCCCCATACAGGGGAGTATGCCTGAAGCTTTCTTT. The chain employs TRBV6-5 and TRBJ1-1; 7 bases are shared with TRBD1. V gave up 10 bases and J gave up 6 bases; unmatched junction bases: 17. Germline loops: CDR1 MNHEY, CDR2 SVGAGI. This CDR3 comprises 15 residues.

This clone came up once. The rearrangement uses TRBV19 and TRBJ1-3, with D unresolved. Trimming took 5 bases from V and 4 from J, leaving 24 bases between them. CDR1 and CDR2 (germline): LNHDA, SQIVND (reference sequence). The CDR3 has 18 residues. DNA of the CDR3: TGTGCCAGTAGTCGACGCCGGGAGTTATATGGTGAGGGAAACACCATATATTTT. As protein: CASSRRRELYGEGNTIYF.

The rearrangement uses TRBV4-1 and TRBJ1-4; no reliable D call. Germline V CDR1 and CDR2: MGHRA, YSYEKL. The ends were cut back, 7 bases at V and 4 bases at J, with 13 bases in the middle. CDR3 size: 14 residues. CDR3 region: CASTRSGLNEKLFF. The CDR3 DNA sequence: TGCGCCAGCACCAGGTCCGGGCTTAATGAAAAACTGTTTTTT.

The chain has TRBV4-3 and TRBJ1-2; D is ambiguous. Trimming took 0 bases from V and 5 from J, leaving 19 bases between them. The CDR3 length is 17 residues. Germline V gene sequence: CDR1 LGHNA, CDR2 YSLEER. CDR3 sequence (DNA): TGCGCCAGCAGCCAAGAAGTGGCGGTCGGGTTGGGGTATGGCTACACCTTC. Its protein is CASSQEVAVGLGYGYTF.

The gene calls are TRBV4-3 and TRBJ2-2; TRBD1 agrees at 12 bases. J lost 9 bases, V lost 2 bases, and 13 bases had no gene match. The germline V gene has CDR1 LGHNA and CDR2 YSLEER. The CDR3 contains 18 residues. The CDR3 DNA reads TGCGCCAGCAGCCAAAAAGCGGGAGGGACAGGGGGCGACCGGGAGCTGTTTTTT. This codes for CASSQKAGGTGGDRELFF.

The chain has TRBV7-3 and TRBJ2-4; D possibly corresponds to TRBD1 (7 bases). Trimming removed 5 bases at V and 9 bases at J, with 20 bases between. The CDR3 is 15 residues long. In germline, CDR1 is SGHTA, CDR2 FQGTGA. The CDR3 DNA is TGTGCCAGCAGCCCCAGGGGGGTAGTGGGTGGCATTCAGTACTTC. The encoded protein is CASSPRGVVGGIQYF.

The gene calls are TRBV5-6 and TRBJ2-4; 11 bases are a match to TRBD2. J gave up 5 bases and V 2 bases, and 0 bases lay outside the gene matches. CDR1 is SGHDT, CDR2 YYEEEE, per germline. The CDR3 is made up of 14 amino acids. The CDR3 sequence is CASSLLAGENIQYF. In DNA form, the CDR3 reads TGTGCCAGCAGCTTACTAGCGGGGGAAAACATTCAGTACTTC. The variable domain in full, completed from reference TRBV5-6 and TRBJ2-4, reads DAGVTQSPTHLIKTRGQQVTLRCSPKSGHDTVSWYQQALGQGPQFIFQYYEEEERQRGNFPDRFSGHQFPNYSSELNVNALLLGDSALYLCASSLLAGENIQYFGAGTRLSVL.

This clone has only one observation. This chain joins TRBV21-1 and TRBJ2-6; the D call TRBD2 from the table was never checked on the DNA. TRBV21-1 is a pseudogene. This CDR3 spans 16 amino acids. This chain's CDR3 is CASSNPRGPGANVLTF. In DNA, the CDR3 is TGTGCCAGCAGCAACCCGCGGGGGCCTGGGGCCAACGTCCTGACTTTC.

The chain recombines TRBV5-6 with TRBJ1-2; D not certain. The germline CDR1 and CDR2 sequences are SGHDT and YYEEEE. The CDR3 contains 11 residues. With 4 bases removed from V and 8 bases from J, the gap between germline ends came to 9 bases. Here the CDR3 reads CASSEGSGYTF. In DNA, the CDR3 is TGTGCCAGCAGCGAAGGATCCGGCTACACCTTC.

V and J are TRBV7-9 and TRBJ1-1; TRBD1 is a possible D gene (5 bases). Trimming took off 0 bases at V and 2 bases at J, with 10 bases between the two ends. The CDR3 has 15 amino acids. From germline, CDR1 is SEHNR and CDR2 FQNEAQ (reference sequence). The CDR3 protein is CASSLAPRANTEAFF. The CDR3, as DNA: TGTGCCAGCAGCTTAGCGCCCAGGGCCAACACTGAAGCTTTCTTT.

The gene calls are TRBV9 and TRBJ1-2; possible D gene TRBD1, 5 bases. This CDR3 has 12 amino acids. Germline V lookup: CDR1 SGDLS, CDR2 YYNGEE. V was cut by 7 bases and J by 6 bases, with 13 bases left in between. The chain's CDR3 is CASAGGRDGYTF. The CDR3 DNA reads as TGTGCCAGCGCGGGGGGTCGGGATGGCTACACCTTC.

This chain connects TRBV10-2 to TRBJ1-1; 9 positions match TRBD1. Looked up from germline, CDR1 is WSHSY and CDR2 is SAAADI. This CDR3 comprises 14 residues. With 3 bases clipped from V and 8 bases from J, the junction kept 7 bases outside the gene matches. CDR3 DNA sequence: TGCGCCAGCAGTGAACCCGGGACAGGGTACGAAGCTTTCTTT. It translates to CASSEPGTGYEAFF.

The V and J genes are TRBV25-1 and TRBJ1-5; tentatively, D is TRBD1 (6 bases). The CDR3 length is 13 residues. V was pared by 6 bases and J by 6 bases, with 12 bases between. The germline gives CDR1 MGHDK, CDR2 SYGVNS. This CDR3 reads CASSPTGSQPQHF. The CDR3, as DNA: TGTGCCAGCAGCCCAACAGGGAGTCAGCCCCAGCATTTT.

V is TRBV28 and J is TRBJ1-2; D might be TRBD1 (5 bases). Per the germline V gene, CDR1 is MDHEN and CDR2 is SYDVKM. The V gene lost 5 bases and the J gene lost 8 bases, with 24 bases spanning the gap. This CDR3 is 16 amino acids long. The CDR3 bases are TGTGCCAGCAGTCGCAACCCTGGACGGGCTAAGGGGGGCTACACCTTC. Translated, it gives CASSRNPGRAKGGYTF.

The CDR3 spells CASSLGYDRNTEAFF. As DNA, the CDR3 is TGTGCCAGCAGCTTAGGCTACGACAGGAACACTGAAGCTTTCTTT. The chain employs TRBV11-2 and TRBJ1-1, with TRBD1 as a possible D gene (5 bases). Germline loops: CDR1 SGHAT, CDR2 FQNNGV. Trimming cost V 1 base and J 1 base, with 10 bases left between them. The CDR3 consists of 15 residues.

V is TRBV5-6 and J is TRBJ1-5; D gene unclear. Germline V gene sequence: CDR1 SGHDT, CDR2 YYEEEE. The V end was cut by 3 bases, the J end by 7 bases, with 11 bases between. The CDR3 runs to 13 residues. This chain's CDR3 is CASSSAGVQPQHF. DNA for the CDR3: TGTGCCAGCAGCTCCGCCGGGGTCCAGCCCCAGCATTTT.

The chain joins TRBV5-6 to TRBJ1-2; 8 bases align to TRBD1. CDR3 length: 13 residues. Germline CDR1 is SGHDT and CDR2 is YYEEEE. V shed 6 bases, J shed 7 bases, and the junction held 8 bases outside the gene matches. The CDR3 protein is CASNRQGMSGYTF. CDR3 sequence (DNA): TGTGCCAGCAACCGACAGGGGATGTCTGGCTACACCTTC.

The J gene is TRBJ2-7, the V gene TRBV9; 9 bases match TRBD1. This CDR3 is 16 amino acids long. Germline trimming cut 0 bases from V and 4 bases from J; bases unmatched to any gene: 8. Germline V gives CDR1 SGDLS, CDR2 YYNGEE. The CDR3 is CASSVAPLGQGYEQYF. DNA for the CDR3: TGTGCCAGCAGCGTAGCCCCTCTGGGACAGGGTTACGAGCAGTACTTC.

The genes are TRBV11-3 and TRBJ2-1; 9 bases are a match to TRBD1. Germline V gene lookup returns CDR1 SGHNT and CDR2 YENEEA. V lost 5 bases and J lost 7; bases outside the gene matches: 9. The length of the CDR3 is 15 residues. This chain's CDR3 is CASSRPGQGRNEQFF. The CDR3 bases are TGTGCCAGCAGCCGCCCGGGACAGGGTCGGAATGAGCAGTTCTTC.

This clone appeared a single time. The chain employs TRBV9 and TRBJ1-3, with D uncertain. Trimming shortened V by 3 bases and J by 1 base, and 11 bases separated the two germline ends. From germline, CDR1 is SGDLS and CDR2 YYNGEE. The CDR3 length is 15 residues. CDR3 region: CASSGYRSSGNTIYF. The CDR3, as DNA: TGTGCCAGCAGCGGTTACCGGTCGTCTGGAAACACCATATATTTT.

This rearrangement joins TRBV5-1 to TRBJ2-3; 11 bases are a match to TRBD2. The germline V gene encodes CDR1 SGHRS and CDR2 YFSETQ. The CDR3 has 16 amino acids. V was pared by 4 bases and J by 0 bases, with 4 bases of the junction left unmatched. The CDR3 region has the DNA TGCGCCAGCAGCGTGGGACTAGCGGCTAGCACAGATACGCAGTATTTT. This gives the protein CASSVGLAASTDTQYF.